A selection of T cell receptor beta chains follows, all from one sample in a study of blood T cell repertoires in COVID-19. Clones were read by immunoSEQ multiplex PCR, and TCRdb kept only the in-frame ones, dropping some. The data show about 240,000 clones, approximately 86% seen once. The sequencing input was peripheral blood. The receptors shown here come from a woman aged 65 to 85 with active or convalescent COVID-19. Each CDR3 is given with its conserved first and last residue. D genes are given only for firm matches. Not every row has a clone size; where given, it reads once, few, many or a size class.

clone_size	cdr3_length	v_call	j_call	d_call	cdr3_nt	cdr3_aa
.	15	TRBV9	TRBJ2-6	.	TGTGCCAGCAGCCGCGGCGACTCTGGGGCCAACGTCCTGACTTTC	CASSRGDSGANVLTF
once	15	TRBV5-6	TRBJ1-1	TRBD1	TGTGCCAGCAGCTTGACTAACAGGGGGTACACTGAAGCTTTCTTT	CASSLTNRGYTEAFF
.	15	TRBV5-1	TRBJ1-4	TRBD1	TGCGCCAGCAGCCCGAAGGGACAGGGAGAAGAAAAACTGTTTTTT	CASSPKGQGEEKLFF
.	15	TRBV5-6	TRBJ1-4	.	TGTGCCAGCAGCTTGGAGCAGGGTATTAATGAAAAACTGTTTTTT	CASSLEQGINEKLFF
.	13	TRBV6-5	TRBJ2-7	TRBD1	TGTGCCAGCAGTCCGACAGGGGGGTACGAGCAGTACTTC	CASSPTGGYEQYF
.	18	TRBV4-2	TRBJ2-2	TRBD2	TGTGCCAGCAGCAAGCGGACTAGCGGGGGCCTGAACACCGGGGAGCTGTTTTTT	CASSKRTSGGLNTGELFF
.	14	TRBV7-9	TRBJ2-1	TRBD1	TGTGCCAGCAGCTTTGGACAGGGGTACAATGAGCAGTTCTTC	CASSFGQGYNEQFF
.	19	TRBV2	TRBJ1-2	TRBD1	TGTGCCAGCAGTCCAAGCCTCGGACAGGGGGCGAGAGGAAACTATGGCTACACCTTC	CASSPSLGQGARGNYGYTF
.	15	TRBV6-2/TRBV6-3	TRBJ2-5	TRBD2	TGTGCCAGCAGTTCCTTAGCGGGGGAGGGAGAGACCCAGTACTTC	CASSSLAGEGETQYF
once	15	TRBV6-5	TRBJ1-1	.	TGTGCCAGCAGCCTATCCGACACAGGGTACACTGAAGCTTTCTTT	CASSLSDTGYTEAFF
.	15	TRBV5-8	TRBJ1-3	.	TGTGCCAGCAGCCGACCCAGGGTCTCTGGAAACACCATATATTTT	CASSRPRVSGNTIYF
once	14	TRBV9	TRBJ1-6	.	TGTGCCAGCAGCGTCTTACAGGAGAATTCACCCCTCCACTTT	CASSVLQENSPLHF
.	14	TRBV5-6	TRBJ1-5	.	TGTGCCAGCAGTTCCAGCGGTAGCAATCAGCCCCAGCATTTT	CASSSSGSNQPQHF
once	12	TRBV27	TRBJ1-2	.	TGTGCCAGCAGGGACAGTAACTATGGCTACACCTTC	CASRDSNYGYTF
.	13	TRBV14	TRBJ1-1	.	TGTGCCAGCAGCCAAGTTTCGGGAGCTGAAGCTTTCTTT	CASSQVSGAEAFF
.	15	TRBV9	TRBJ1-1	.	TGTGCCAGCAGCGGGGGCCAGGCCATGAACACTGAAGCTTTCTTT	CASSGGQAMNTEAFF
.	13	TRBV7-6	TRBJ1-6	.	TGTGCCAGCAGCGCCATATCGGATTCACCCCTCCACTTT	CASSAISDSPLHF
once	14	TRBV4-2	TRBJ2-1	TRBD1	TGTGCCAGCAGCCACTTCAGGGGGCGTGATGAGCAGTTCTTC	CASSHFRGRDEQFF
.	13	TRBV7-3	TRBJ1-2	.	TGTGCCATCTTGACAGGAATTAACTATGGCTACACCTTC	CAILTGINYGYTF
.	15	TRBV6-2/TRBV6-3	TRBJ1-5	TRBD1	TGTGCCAGCAGTTACGGACAGGGTGTTAGCAAGCCCCAGCATTTT	CASSYGQGVSKPQHF
once	13	TRBV12-3/TRBV12-4	TRBJ1-1	.	TGTGCCAGCTATAACTTCTGGTCCCCCGAAGCTTTCTTT	CASYNFWSPEAFF
.	14	TRBV7-2	TRBJ1-2	.	TGTGCCAGCAGCTTAGGGCCAGGGAACTATGGCTACACCTTC	CASSLGPGNYGYTF
few	14	TRBV6-5	TRBJ1-6	.	TGTGCCAGCAGTTACAGGCACGGGAATTCACCCCTCCACTTT	CASSYRHGNSPLHF
.	15	TRBV7-2	TRBJ1-5	TRBD1	TGTGCCAGCAGCTTAGGGGGACAGGGGCGGGAGCCCCAGCATTTT	CASSLGGQGREPQHF
.	15	TRBV11-3	TRBJ1-3	.	TGTGCCAGCAGCTTAAGTTCGGGGTATGGAAACACCATATATTTT	CASSLSSGYGNTIYF
.	14	TRBV25-1	TRBJ1-1	TRBD1	TGTGCCAGCAAGGAGGGGGCTATGAACACTGAAGCTTTCTTT	CASKEGAMNTEAFF
.	12	TRBV12-3/TRBV12-4	TRBJ1-4	TRBD1	TGTGCCAGCAGTCACAGGGGGCGAAAACTGTTTTTT	CASSHRGRKLFF
.	13	TRBV5-1	TRBJ2-1	.	TGCGCCAGCAGCCCAACAGGGTACGATGAGCAGTTCTTC	CASSPTGYDEQFF
.	14	TRBV19	TRBJ1-1	TRBD1	TGTGCCAGTCGAAAGGGGGCCATGAACACTGAAGCTTTCTTT	CASRKGAMNTEAFF
.	15	TRBV19	TRBJ1-2	TRBD1	TGTGCCAGTAGTCCCAGGACAGGGCGGGGGTATGGCTACACCTTC	CASSPRTGRGYGYTF
.	14	TRBV5-1	TRBJ1-2	.	TGCGCCAGCAGCCAACTTCGACAGACGGGCGGCTACACCTTC	CASSQLRQTGGYTF
once	17	TRBV9	TRBJ1-4	TRBD1	TGTGCCAGCAGCGCCGGGACTGGACAGGGGCAAAATGAAAAACTGTTTTTT	CASSAGTGQGQNEKLFF
.	16	TRBV5-5	TRBJ2-2	TRBD2	TGTGCCAGCAGTTGGACTAGCGGGGGAGCCACCGGGGAGCTGTTTTTT	CASSWTSGGATGELFF
.	12	TRBV18	TRBJ2-3	.	TGTGCCAGCTCGGAAGGGGTAGATACGCAGTATTTT	CASSEGVDTQYF
once	12	TRBV6-5	TRBJ1-1	TRBD1	TGTGCCAGCAGTTACAGGGGGCGATTGGGTTTCTTT	CASSYRGRLGFF
.	16	TRBV6-2/TRBV6-3	TRBJ2-3	TRBD2	TGTGCCAGCAGTTACCCCTTAGCGGGGAGCACAGATACGCAGTATTTT	CASSYPLAGSTDTQYF
.	11	TRBV7-2	TRBJ2-1	.	TGTGCCAGCAGCTCGTTCGATGAGCAGTTCTTC	CASSSFDEQFF
.	17	TRBV27	TRBJ2-6	.	TGTGCCAGCAGTTTTAGCGCAGGCATCTCTGGGGCCAACGTCCTGACTTTC	CASSFSAGISGANVLTF
few	15	TRBV4-3	TRBJ2-3	.	TGCGCCAGCAGCCGTGGTACGGGGAACGCAGATACGCAGTATTTT	CASSRGTGNADTQYF
.	14	TRBV19	TRBJ1-6	.	TGTGCCAGTGAGGCCATCGGGGGTAATTCACCCCTCCACTTT	CASEAIGGNSPLHF
.	14	TRBV18	TRBJ2-1	TRBD2	TGTGCCAGCTCACCAGGACTAGTGGGTAATGAGCAGTTCTTC	CASSPGLVGNEQFF
.	16	TRBV5-4	TRBJ2-3	TRBD2	TGTGCCAGCAGCACCGGACTAGCGGGGTCCACAGATACGCAGTATTTT	CASSTGLAGSTDTQYF
.	15	TRBV6-5	TRBJ1-6	.	TGTGCCAGCAGGTACAGTCCGGGGGATAATTCACCCCTCCACTTT	CASRYSPGDNSPLHF
.	16	TRBV18	TRBJ1-5	.	TGTGCCAGCTCACCCCCGACAGGCCAGAACCGACAGCCCCAGCATTTT	CASSPPTGQNRQPQHF
.	14	TRBV7-2	TRBJ1-6	.	TGTGCCAGCAGCTTAGCGGGCGGGAATTCACCCCTCCACTTT	CASSLAGGNSPLHF
.	11	TRBV11-2	TRBJ2-7	.	TGTGCCAGCAGCCAACAGGGTCAGCAGTACTTC	CASSQQGQQYF
.	14	TRBV9	TRBJ1-6	.	TGTGCCAGCAGAGCGGACAGTTATGATTCACCCCTCCACTTT	CASRADSYDSPLHF
once	12	TRBV10-3	TRBJ1-1	TRBD1	TGTGCCATCAGTGGACAGGGGGCGCGGCCTCTCTTT	CAISGQGARPLF
.	12	TRBV11-2	TRBJ2-7	TRBD1	TGTGCCAGCAGCCGGACAGGGGGCGAGCAGTACTTC	CASSRTGGEQYF
.	16	TRBV7-9	TRBJ1-5	TRBD1	TGTGCCAGCAGCTTATCCTCGGGACAGAACAATCAGCCCCAGCATTTT	CASSLSSGQNNQPQHF
.	18	TRBV5-1	TRBJ2-3	TRBD2	TGCGCCAGCAGCCCGTATGGCGGGAGGCTCTCGAGCACAGATACGCAGTATTTT	CASSPYGGRLSSTDTQYF
.	15	TRBV5-1	TRBJ1-2	.	TGCGCCAGCAGCTTGGGTGGCAGGGAAACCTATGGCTACACCTTC	CASSLGGRETYGYTF